The 17 T cell receptor beta chains presented below share a single source sample, sequenced in a study of radiation and T cells in renal cell carcinoma. Sample time point: baseline pretreatment blood. The treatment here: 15 Gy SBRT to primary tumor, nephrectomy 4 weeks later. Repertoires were generated with immunoSEQ multiplex PCR, while TCRdb's copy carries only in-frame clones and drops some. The table lists approximately 51,000 clones, roughly 84% of them singletons. Sequenced here: blood, sampled from a patient whose treatment included radiotherapy and nephrectomy. The origin of the receptors is a woman between 65 and 79 years old with renal cell carcinoma.

This chain joins TRBV5-4 and TRBJ1-1; TRBD1 is a possible D gene (6 bases). Germline CDR1 SGHNT, CDR2 YYREEE (reference sequence). With 0 bases removed from V and 8 bases from J, the gap between germline ends came to 17 bases. The CDR3 is made up of 15 amino acids. The CDR3 here is CASSLVGGASVEAFF. The CDR3 coding sequence is TGTGCCAGCAGCTTGGTGGGGGGGGCATCAGTGGAAGCTTTCTTT.

The chain has TRBV13 and TRBJ2-3; possible D gene TRBD2, 6 bases. Per the germline V gene, CDR1 is PRHDT and CDR2 is FYEKMQ (reference sequence). Trimming removed 4 bases from V and 3 bases from J, with 32 bases in between. This CDR3 is built from 21 residues. The chain's CDR3 is CASSSFGGRSGATLGTDTQYF. CDR3 nucleotides: TGTGCCAGCAGCTCGTTCGGGGGTCGCTCTGGGGCGACCTTGGGGACAGATACGCAGTATTTT.

The sample holds one count of this clone. V usage is TRBV5-4 and J usage is TRBJ2-5; 11 positions agree with TRBD2. This CDR3 contains 16 residues. Germline V lookup: CDR1 SGHNT, CDR2 YYREEE (reference sequence). The V segment lost 3 bases and the J segment 2 bases; nucleotides outside the gene matches: 6. CDR3 loop: CASSSPLAGGQETQYF. CDR3 coding DNA: TGTGCCAGCAGCTCGCCCCTAGCGGGAGGACAAGAGACCCAGTACTTC.

This clone showed up just a few times. The gene calls are TRBV4-1 and TRBJ1-1, with D tentatively TRBD1 (5 bases). This CDR3 has 16 amino acids. CDR1 is MGHRA and CDR2 is YSYEKL in the germline V gene. The V and J ends lost 0 bases and 4 bases respectively, with 15 bases between them. CDR3 DNA: TGCGCCAGCAGCCAAGAGTCTGCCAGGGTAAGCACTGAAGCTTTCTTT. Its translation: CASSQESARVSTEAFF.

The chain joins TRBV10-3 to TRBJ1-3; 7 bases align to TRBD1. V was clipped by 0 bases and J by 4 bases; unmatched bases: 6. From germline, CDR1 is ENHRY and CDR2 SYGVKD. This CDR3 has 16 residues. The CDR3 loop is CAISESDRAKGNTIYF. Written as DNA, the CDR3 is TGTGCCATCAGTGAGTCAGACAGGGCGAAAGGAAACACCATATATTTT.

This chain joins TRBV7-2 and TRBJ2-7; TRBD2 agrees at 13 bases. The V segment lost 5 bases and the J segment 3 bases; nucleotides outside the gene matches: 4. In germline, CDR1 is SGHTA, CDR2 FQGNSA. CDR3 length equals 15 residues. The chain's CDR3 is CASSHGTSGNYEQYF. The DNA of the CDR3 is TGTGCCAGCAGCCACGGGACTAGCGGGAACTACGAGCAGTACTTC.

This chain connects TRBV5-1 to TRBJ2-2; TRBD1 or TRBD2 may be the D gene (6 bases each). This CDR3 has 14 residues. Deletions cut 5 bases from V and 4 bases from J, with 12 bases between. Germline assignment: CDR1 SGHRS and CDR2 YFSETQ. The CDR3 region has the DNA TGCGCCAGCAGTCCAAGGGGGGCCACCGGGGAGCTGTTTTTT. Amino acids: CASSPRGATGELFF.

The DNA of the CDR3 is TGTGCCAGCAGCGGGCAGGGACAGGGGGCTCACGAGCAGTACTTC. This translates into CASSGQGQGAHEQYF. This chain uses TRBV5-5 with TRBJ2-7; 12 bases agree with TRBD1. The CDR3 extends over 15 amino acids. Germline V CDR1 and CDR2: SGHKS, YYEKEE (reference sequence). After removal of 4 bases from V and 5 bases from J, the junction contained 7 bases not matched to a gene.

Turning to this clone: The same CDR3 is also encoded by other DNA sequences in this sample. The rearrangement uses TRBV9 and TRBJ2-3; D might be TRBD2 (7 bases). Germline V lookup: CDR1 SGDLS, CDR2 YYNGEE. V dropped 0 bases and J dropped 2 bases, with 13 bases sitting between them. The CDR3 length is 16 residues. The CDR3 DNA is TGTGCCAGCAGCGTAGCTCCTGGGGGGGCCACAGATACGCAGTATTTT. Its protein is CASSVAPGGATDTQYF.

CDR3 region: CASSLDQGSPDTQYF. For the CDR3, the DNA is TGTGCCAGCAGCTTGGATCAGGGATCCCCAGATACGCAGTATTTT. The chain links TRBV5-4 to TRBJ2-3; possible D gene TRBD1, 5 bases. Trimming shortened V by 0 bases and J by 4 bases, and 12 bases separated the two germline ends. Germline loops: CDR1 SGHNT, CDR2 YYREEE (reference sequence). CDR3 size: 15 residues.

The chain joins TRBV9 to TRBJ1-1; D is possibly TRBD1 (6 bases). This CDR3 has 16 residues. Germline V gene sequence: CDR1 SGDLS, CDR2 YYNGEE. V dropped 0 bases and J dropped 5 bases, with 17 bases sitting between them. The CDR3 bases are TGTGCCAGCAGCGTAGGCCCGGGGCAGGGGATGACTGAAGCTTTCTTT. It specifies CASSVGPGQGMTEAFF.

The chain combines TRBV7-6 with TRBJ2-3; 8 bases map to TRBD1. The CDR3 totals 15 residues. Losses at the gene ends were 4 bases for V and 2 bases for J; bases not matched to a gene: 5. Germline V gives CDR1 SGHVS, CDR2 FNYEAQ. The CDR3 loop is CASSSTGDPTDTQYF. The CDR3 DNA reads as TGTGCCAGCAGCTCGACAGGGGACCCCACAGATACGCAGTATTTT.

This clone was observed once. This chain links TRBV30 with TRBJ1-3; D is undetermined. V was cut by 4 bases and J by 3 bases, with 4 bases left in between. The CDR3 contains 11 residues. Germline V gene data show CDR1 as GTSNPN and CDR2 as SVGIG (reference sequence). The CDR3: CAWTIGNTIYF. CDR3 DNA sequence: TGTGCCTGGACAATTGGAAACACCATATATTTT.

CDR3 in amino acids: CASSQRSGSASYNEQFF. CDR3 nucleotide sequence: TGTGCCAGCAGCCAGAGGAGCGGGAGTGCCTCCTACAATGAGCAGTTCTTC. This chain links TRBV4-2 with TRBJ2-1; 8 bases line up with TRBD2. This CDR3 has 17 residues. In germline, CDR1 is LGHNA, CDR2 YNFKEQ. V was pared by 3 bases and J by 0 bases, with 7 bases of the junction left unmatched.

The rearrangement joins TRBV6-6 to TRBJ2-1; 8 nucleotides agree with TRBD2. J lost 7 bases, V lost 7 bases, and 12 bases had no gene match. The CDR3 runs to 15 residues. Germline CDR1 is MNHNY and CDR2 is SVGAGI (reference sequence). In nucleotides, the CDR3 is TGTGCCAGCACCTCATGGGCGGGAGGAAGGAATGAGCAGTTCTTC. This gives the protein CASTSWAGGRNEQFF.

The sample holds one count of this clone. This chain connects TRBV7-2 to TRBJ2-3; tentative D call: TRBD2 (6 bases). The germline CDR1 and CDR2 sequences are SGHTA and FQGNSA. The CDR3 is 15 residues long. Trimming took off 3 bases at V and 0 bases at J, with 10 bases between the two ends. The CDR3 DNA follows: TGTGCCAGCAGCTTTGGCGGGACTAGCACAGATACGCAGTATTTT. It yields the protein CASSFGGTSTDTQYF. The variable domain in full, with the rest retrieved from reference TRBV7-2 and TRBJ2-3, is GAGVSQSPSNKVTEKGKDVELRCDPISGHTALYWYRQSLGQGLEFLIYFQGNSAPDKSGLPSDRFSAERTGGSVSTLTIQRTQQEDSAVYLCASSFGGTSTDTQYFGPGTRLTVL.

The chain employs TRBV5-6 and TRBJ2-1; D possibly corresponds to TRBD2 (7 bases). The V end lost 5 bases, the J end lost 15 bases, and 15 bases lay between the germline ends. Germline loops: CDR1 SGHDT, CDR2 YYEEEE. The CDR3 runs to 11 residues. The CDR3 spells CASSRGASLFF. CDR3 coding DNA: TGTGCCAGCAGTCGGGGGGCGAGCCTGTTCTTC.